Below, 21 T cell receptor beta chains from the same sample are listed, as sequenced in a study of blood T cell repertoires in COVID-19. The data were produced by immunoSEQ multiplex PCR, yet TCRdb's version contains in-frame clones alone and is incomplete. The data contain 150,000 to 250,000 clones, 70% to 80% of them singletons. Sequenced material: peripheral blood. The receptor set was obtained from a woman between 40 and 55 years old with COVID-19, enrolled during active disease.

V usage is TRBV10-3 and J usage is TRBJ2-3; 7 nucleotides match TRBD1. The CDR3 spans 14 residues. With V trimmed by 2 bases and J by 4 bases, 3 bases remained unmatched. Germline V gene data show CDR1 as ENHRY and CDR2 as SYGVKD. CDR3 in amino acids: CAISEEGAADTQYF. The CDR3 DNA reads as TGTGCCATCAGTGAGGAGGGGGCCGCAGATACGCAGTATTTT.

The genes are TRBV18 and TRBJ1-1; no firm D call. CDR1 KGHSH and CDR2 LQKENI come from the germline V gene. The CDR3 is 14 residues long. The germline V and J ends were trimmed by 2 bases and 1 base, with 8 bases remaining between them. CDR3 sequence (DNA): TGTGCCAGCTCACCATATGGAGGGAACACTGAAGCTTTCTTT. The encoded protein is CASSPYGGNTEAFF.

This chain uses TRBV5-1 with TRBJ1-1; no clear D gene. Trimming cost V 1 base and J 0 bases, with 10 bases left between them. Germline CDR1 and CDR2: SGHRS and YFSETQ. CDR3 length: 15 residues. The CDR3 region is CASSLSGLMNTEAFF. The CDR3 DNA reads as TGCGCCAGCAGCTTGAGCGGCCTGATGAACACTGAAGCTTTCTTT.

The genes are TRBV11-2 and TRBJ1-1, with D tentatively TRBD1 (5 bases). The CDR3 spans 14 residues. Germline V gene sequence: CDR1 SGHAT, CDR2 FQNNGV. Trimming cost V 5 bases and J 4 bases, with 14 bases left between them. In DNA, the CDR3 is TGTGCCAGCAGCCCAAACCAGGGAGGCACTGAAGCTTTCTTT. It is translated as CASSPNQGGTEAFF.

Of note for this clone: An end of the junction differs from the germline gene, which may be a read error. V gene TRBV6-4 combines with J gene TRBJ2-1; D uncertain. Germline V gene lookup returns CDR1 MRHNA and CDR2 SNTAGT. The CDR3 length is 12 residues. CDR3 sequence reads: CASSDSGGIRIF. CDR3 nucleotides: TGTGCCAGCAGTGACTCAGGCGGTATTCGGATCTTC.

The V call is TRBV29-1, the J call TRBJ2-1; TRBD1 is a possible D gene (6 bases). There are 12 residues in the CDR3. V lost 6 bases and J lost 2, with 8 bases in between. CDR1 is SQVTM and CDR2 is ANQGSEA in the germline V gene. CDR3 DNA sequence: TGCAGCGTCAGGGACACCTACAATGAGCAGTTCTTC. Translation gives CSVRDTYNEQFF.

The rearrangement uses TRBV2 and TRBJ1-1; D is unclear. The germline V gene has CDR1 SNHLY and CDR2 FYNNEI. The CDR3 has 11 amino acids. V gave up 8 bases and J gave up 11 bases, with 15 bases separating them. In DNA, the CDR3 is TGTGCCAGCGGGTCGGATCTAGACGCTTTCTTT. The encoded protein is CASGSDLDAFF.

The genes are TRBV19 and TRBJ1-2, with 8 bases identical to TRBD1. The CDR3 runs 17 residues. Germline V gene lookup returns CDR1 LNHDA and CDR2 SQIVND (reference sequence). With V trimmed by 2 bases and J by 2 bases, 10 bases remained unmatched. The DNA for the CDR3 is TGTGCCAGTAGTATACCCCTGGGGCAGGGGGCGAACTATGGCTACACCTTC. It yields the protein CASSIPLGQGANYGYTF.

The rearrangement uses TRBV10-3 and TRBJ2-3, with a weak D call TRBD2 (6 bases). Trimming pared 10 bases from V and 0 bases from J, leaving 14 bases between. CDR1 ENHRY and CDR2 SYGVKD come from the germline V gene. The CDR3 is made up of 14 amino acids. The DNA of the CDR3 is TGTGCCAGCTCCCTCGGGGGAAGCACAGATACGCAGTATTTT. Its protein product is CASSLGGSTDTQYF.

The genes are TRBV3-1 (or the pseudogene TRBV3-2) and TRBJ2-1, with D perhaps TRBD1 (6 bases). V lost 3 bases, J lost 2 bases, and 8 bases lay in between. CDR3 size: 14 residues. Per germline, CDR1 LGHDT and CDR2 YNNKEL (reference sequence). The CDR3 sequence is CASSQRQAYNEQFF. Here the CDR3 DNA reads TGTGCCAGCAGCCAGAGACAGGCCTACAATGAGCAGTTCTTC.

This clone occurred a few times. The chain combines TRBV5-6 with TRBJ2-1; 8 positions agree with TRBD2. Germline assignment: CDR1 SGHDT and CDR2 YYEEEE. With 4 bases clipped from V and 12 bases from J, the junction kept 15 bases outside the gene matches. This CDR3 comprises 15 residues. This chain's CDR3 is CASSPGTRTSIMQFF. As DNA, the CDR3 is TGTGCCAGCAGCCCCGGGACTAGGACAAGTATAATGCAGTTCTTC.

This chain joins TRBV19 and TRBJ1-5, with D uncertain. The CDR3 is made up of 14 amino acids. The V end was cut by 3 bases, the J end by 0 bases, with 6 bases between. Germline assignment: CDR1 LNHDA and CDR2 SQIVND (reference sequence). CDR3 bases: TGTGCCAGTAGTATTAGTTATAGCAATCAGCCCCAGCATTTT. Protein: CASSISYSNQPQHF.

The rearrangement joins TRBV19 to TRBJ2-5, with 7 bases lining up with TRBD1. J lost 3 bases, V lost 6 bases, and 7 bases had no gene match. The CDR3 has 14 residues. The germline V gene has CDR1 LNHDA and CDR2 SQIVND (reference sequence). The CDR3: CASSALGQKETQYF. CDR3 DNA: TGTGCCAGTAGCGCGCTGGGACAGAAAGAGACCCAGTACTTC.

The V call is TRBV5-5, the J call TRBJ2-3; unclear D gene. This CDR3 is built from 16 residues. With 0 bases removed from V and 0 bases from J, the gap between germline ends came to 11 bases. In germline, CDR1 is SGHKS, CDR2 YYEKEE (reference sequence). This CDR3 is CASSLERASSTDTQYF. The CDR3 DNA sequence: TGTGCCAGCAGCTTGGAGAGAGCCTCTAGCACAGATACGCAGTATTTT.

The chain combines TRBV19 with TRBJ2-7; 9 bases are shared with TRBD2. Trimming removed 11 bases from V and 7 bases from J; junction bases left unmatched: 24. The V gene's germline CDR1 is LNHDA and CDR2 SQIVND (reference sequence). The CDR3 is 17 residues long. CDR3 residues: CAGHSWVGGRAKREQYF. CDR3 DNA sequence: TGTGCCGGACACTCCTGGGTGGGCGGGAGGGCCAAGAGAGAGCAGTACTTC.

This chain joins TRBV27 and TRBJ1-1; D is uncertain. Per germline, CDR1 MNHEY and CDR2 SMNVEV (reference sequence). The CDR3 is made up of 13 amino acids. With 5 bases removed from V and 5 bases from J, the gap between germline ends came to 12 bases. This CDR3 reads CASSLESLTEAFF. The CDR3 nucleotides are TGTGCCAGCAGTCTAGAGAGTTTGACTGAAGCTTTCTTT.

The chain is built from TRBV5-1 and TRBJ1-3, with 7 nucleotides matching TRBD1. The J segment lost 4 bases and the V segment lost 0 bases, leaving 10 bases of the junction unmatched. The CDR3 is made up of 17 amino acids. The germline V gene encodes CDR1 SGHRS and CDR2 YFSETQ. DNA for the CDR3: TGCGCCAGCAGCTTGGGGGAGAGGACAGGCTCAGGAAACACCATATATTTT. This encodes CASSLGERTGSGNTIYF. Drawing the rest from reference TRBV5-1 and TRBJ1-3, the complete variable domain is KAGVTQTPRYLIKTRGQQVTLSCSPISGHRSVSWYQQTPGQGLQFLFEYFSETQRNKGNFPGRFSGRQFSNSRSEMNVSTLELGDSALYLCASSLGERTGSGNTIYFGEGSWLTVV.

The genes are TRBV7-6 and TRBJ2-5; weak D call: TRBD2 (5 bases). V lost 4 bases and J 2 bases, leaving 14 bases between the germline ends. This CDR3 comprises 15 residues. The germline gives CDR1 SGHVS, CDR2 FNYEAQ. In nucleotides, the CDR3 is TGTGCCAGCAGCTACCGTTCTAGCAGACAAGAGACCCAGTACTTC. Its translation: CASSYRSSRQETQYF.

The rearrangement uses TRBV5-1 and TRBJ2-3; D may be TRBD2 (5 bases). The CDR3 consists of 14 residues. Germline V CDR1 and CDR2: SGHRS, YFSETQ. V lost 3 bases, J lost 6 bases, and 14 bases lay in between. The CDR3 sequence: CASSSVGRLDTQYF. DNA for the CDR3: TGCGCCAGCAGCTCGGTAGGGAGATTGGATACGCAGTATTTT.

The rearrangement joins TRBV4-1 to TRBJ2-3; TRBD2 matches 11 bases. Germline CDR1 MGHRA, CDR2 YSYEKL. The CDR3 loop spans 16 amino acids. Trimming cost V 2 bases and J 6 bases; bases outside gene matches: 7. This chain's CDR3 is CASSQFGLAGVDTQYF. DNA for the CDR3: TGCGCCAGCAGCCAATTTGGACTAGCGGGCGTCGATACGCAGTATTTT.

V gene TRBV19 combines with J gene TRBJ1-2; 11 nucleotides match TRBD1. This CDR3 contains 14 residues. Germline V lookup: CDR1 LNHDA, CDR2 SQIVND (reference sequence). V shed 7 bases and J 9 bases; nucleotides not matched to a gene: 10. The CDR3 sequence is CASTPGTGGGRYTF. DNA for the CDR3: TGTGCCAGTACCCCCGGGACAGGGGGTGGCCGCTACACCTTC.